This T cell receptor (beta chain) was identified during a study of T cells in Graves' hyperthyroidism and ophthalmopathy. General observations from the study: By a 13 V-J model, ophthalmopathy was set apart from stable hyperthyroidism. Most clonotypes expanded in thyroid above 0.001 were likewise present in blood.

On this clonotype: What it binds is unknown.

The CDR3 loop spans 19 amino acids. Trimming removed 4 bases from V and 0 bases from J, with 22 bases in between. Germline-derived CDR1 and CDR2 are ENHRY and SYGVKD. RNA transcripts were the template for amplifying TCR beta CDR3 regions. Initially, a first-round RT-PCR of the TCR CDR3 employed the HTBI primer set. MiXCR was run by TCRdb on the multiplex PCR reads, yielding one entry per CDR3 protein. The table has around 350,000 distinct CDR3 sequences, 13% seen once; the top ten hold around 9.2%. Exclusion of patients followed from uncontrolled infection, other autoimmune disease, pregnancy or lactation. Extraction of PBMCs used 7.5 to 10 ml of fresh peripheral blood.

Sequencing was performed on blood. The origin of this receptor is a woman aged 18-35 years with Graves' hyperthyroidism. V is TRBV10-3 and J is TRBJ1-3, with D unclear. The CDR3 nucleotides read TGTGCCATCAGTGGGGGTGTGGGCTCACTCCCGAGCTCTGGAAACACCATATATTTT. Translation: CAISGGVGSLPSSGNTIYF.